Following are 21 T cell receptor beta chains from one sample sequenced in a study of blood T cell repertoires in COVID-19. Sequencing used immunoSEQ multiplex PCR; TCRdb keeps in-frame clones, though not all of them. The sample carries about 75,000 clones, 70% to 80% recorded once. The material sequenced was peripheral blood. All receptors come from a woman older than 75 with active or convalescent COVID-19.

Concerning this clone: The CDR3 carries no conserved terminal phenylalanine or tryptophan, so it likely arises from a read error. The DNA is left out, because the CDR3 cannot be placed on it with certainty; the CDR3 is given as TCRdb lists it. The CDR3 sequence: CASGMGLRQGAYHL. The chain employs TRBV27 and TRBJ1-1; the DNA was not compared with TRBD1, the D call given in the table. The CDR3 is 14 amino acids long, termini counted. Germline V lookup: CDR1 MNHEY, CDR2 SMNVEV (reference sequence).

The V call is TRBV11-1, the J call TRBJ1-5, with TRBD1 identical over 7 bases. Germline V gene lookup returns CDR1 SGHAT and CDR2 FQDESV (reference sequence). The CDR3 extends over 16 amino acids. V was clipped by 4 bases and J by 4 bases; unmatched bases: 10. The CDR3 spells CASSCDRDSRNQPQHF. The DNA for the CDR3 is TGTGCCAGCAGCTGCGACCGGGACAGCAGGAATCAGCCCCAGCATTTT.

This rearrangement joins TRBV7-9 to TRBJ1-1, with a possible D match to TRBD1 (5 bases). This CDR3 comprises 15 residues. Germline V gene data show CDR1 as SEHNR and CDR2 as FQNEAQ (reference sequence). V lost 1 base and J 5 bases, leaving 14 bases between the germline ends. CDR3: CASSLGGRVSTEAFF. CDR3 nucleotides: TGTGCCAGCAGCTTAGGTGGCAGGGTGTCGACTGAAGCTTTCTTT. Filled out from reference TRBV7-9 and TRBJ1-1, the complete variable domain reads DTGVSQNPRHKITKRGQNVTFRCDPISEHNRLYWYRQTLGQGPEFLTYFQNEAQLEKSRLLSDRFSAERPKGSFSTLEIQRTEQGDSAMYLCASSLGGRVSTEAFFGQGTRLTVV.

The chain combines TRBV18 with TRBJ1-2; TRBD1 aligns across 7 bases. V shed 5 bases, J shed 5 bases, and the junction held 14 bases outside the gene matches. Germline V gene sequence: CDR1 KGHSH, CDR2 LQKENI. CDR3 size: 16 residues. In DNA, the CDR3 is TGTGCCAGCTCAAAATCAAGGGAACAGGGGAGATATGGCTACACCTTC. Protein product: CASSKSREQGRYGYTF.

The V call is TRBV2, the J call TRBJ2-3; 7 bases agree with TRBD2. Germline trimming cut 5 bases from V and 4 bases from J; bases unmatched to any gene: 12. The CDR3 sequence is 16 residues long. CDR1 and CDR2 from the germline V gene are SNHLY and FYNNEI. This CDR3 reads CASSPAWGRVADTQYF. The CDR3 region has the DNA TGTGCCAGCAGTCCCGCTTGGGGGAGGGTTGCAGATACGCAGTATTTT. Using reference TRBV2 and TRBJ2-3 for the parts outside the CDR3, the full variable domain is EPEVTQTPSHQVTQMGQEVILRCVPISNHLYFYWYRQILGQKVEFLVSFYNNEISEKSEIFDDQFSVERPDGSNFTLKIRSTKLEDSAMYFCASSPAWGRVADTQYFGPGTRLTVL.

This chain's CDR3 is CASSSTGAYYYEQYF. The CDR3 DNA is TGTGCCAGCAGCTCAACAGGGGCCTACTACTACGAGCAGTACTTC. The chain couples TRBV5-6 to TRBJ2-7, with TRBD1 matching 7 bases. The length of the CDR3 is 15 residues. V shed 3 bases, J shed 3 bases, and the junction held 9 bases outside the gene matches. Germline V lookup: CDR1 SGHDT, CDR2 YYEEEE.

J is TRBJ2-1 and V is TRBV18, with TRBD2 identical over 7 bases. The V segment lost 3 bases and the J segment 9 bases; nucleotides outside the gene matches: 20. Germline V gene data show CDR1 as KGHSH and CDR2 as LQKENI. The CDR3 runs 18 residues. DNA for the CDR3: TGTGCCAGCTCACCCTTTACTCTGGGTAGAAACACGGGAGGTGAGCAGTTCTTC. Its protein is CASSPFTLGRNTGGEQFF.

This chain connects TRBV4-1 to TRBJ2-7, with 12 bases fitting TRBD2. Germline V CDR1 and CDR2: MGHRA, YSYEKL. The CDR3 totals 16 residues. The junction had 3 bases not matched to a gene; V was cut back by 0 bases and J by 3 bases. The CDR3 is CASSQDRTSGIYEQYF. For the CDR3, the DNA is TGCGCCAGCAGCCAAGATAGGACTAGCGGGATCTACGAGCAGTACTTC.

V is TRBV6-2 or TRBV6-3 and J is TRBJ1-2; D is ambiguous. Germline V gene lookup returns CDR1 MNHEY and CDR2 SVGEGT. V was cut by 2 bases and J by 2 bases, with 15 bases left in between. The length of the CDR3 is 16 residues. Here the CDR3 DNA reads TGTGCCAGCAGTTACGACATAGGTTCAGCCAACTATGGCTACACCTTC. This sequence encodes CASSYDIGSANYGYTF.

This chain joins TRBV7-2 and TRBJ2-5; 11 nucleotides align to TRBD2. The V and J ends lost 6 bases and 5 bases, in that order; junction bases with no gene match: 8. Germline lookup yields CDR1 SGHTA and CDR2 FQGNSA. The CDR3 spans 15 residues. The CDR3 spells CASRSIAGGGETQYF. The CDR3 coding sequence is TGTGCCAGCAGATCTATAGCGGGAGGGGGTGAGACCCAGTACTTC.

The V call is TRBV3-1 (or the pseudogene TRBV3-2), the J call TRBJ1-1; no reliable D call. This CDR3 spans 12 amino acids. V was cut by 0 bases and J by 7 bases, with 6 bases left in between. From germline, CDR1 is LGHDT and CDR2 YNNKEL (reference sequence). Here the CDR3 DNA reads TGTGCCAGCAGCCAAGAGCGGCGTGAAGCTTTCTTT. This codes for CASSQERREAFF.

This clone has a count of ten or more. This chain connects TRBV6-2 or TRBV6-3 to TRBJ1-5; TRBD1 matches at 7 bases. Per germline, CDR1 MNHEY and CDR2 SVGEGT. The CDR3 is 13 amino acids. With V trimmed by 5 bases and J by 6 bases, 4 bases remained unmatched. The CDR3 DNA is TGTGCCAGCAGTGACAGGGCCCCTCAGCCCCAGCATTTT. Amino acid sequence: CASSDRAPQPQHF.

V and J are TRBV18 and TRBJ2-1, with 8 bases lining up with TRBD1. This CDR3 contains 15 residues. The V segment lost 2 bases and the J segment 7 bases; nucleotides outside the gene matches: 7. Looked up from germline, CDR1 is KGHSH and CDR2 is LQKENI. CDR3 in DNA: TGTGCCAGCTCACCAACAGGGGGATTTAGTAATGAGCAGTTCTTC. It codes for CASSPTGGFSNEQFF.

This clone has more than one count but fewer than ten. This chain links TRBV24-1 with TRBJ2-7; 7 nucleotides match TRBD1. V lost 3 bases to trimming and J lost 2 bases; unmatched junction nucleotides: 3. CDR1 and CDR2 from the germline V gene are KGHDR and SFDVKD. The CDR3 runs to 14 residues. CDR3 residues: CATSDARGTYEQYF. CDR3 bases: TGTGCCACCAGTGATGCCAGGGGGACCTACGAGCAGTACTTC.

The V and J genes are TRBV6-6 and TRBJ2-2; tentatively, D is TRBD1 (5 bases). V was clipped by 11 bases and J by 5 bases, with 12 bases between them. Germline values: CDR1 MNHNY, CDR2 SVGAGI (reference sequence). The CDR3 runs to 12 residues. In nucleotides, the CDR3 is TGTGCCGTAGGGGCAGGGACCGGGGAGCTGTTTTTT. Translation: CAVGAGTGELFF.

The rearrangement links TRBV4-1 to TRBJ1-4; 8 bases align to TRBD1. The CDR3 extends over 14 amino acids. Trimming at V came to 3 bases and at J to 10 bases, leaving 7 bases not matched to a gene. Germline-derived CDR1 and CDR2 are MGHRA and YSYEKL. CDR3 bases: TGCGCCAGCAGCCAGCCGGACAGGGCGGGAAAACTGTTTTTT. Protein product: CASSQPDRAGKLFF.

The genes are TRBV7-9 and TRBJ2-7; D gene uncertain. Germline CDR1 is SEHNR and CDR2 is FQNEAQ (reference sequence). Trimming shortened V by 0 bases and J by 6 bases, and 12 bases separated the two germline ends. The CDR3 contains 14 residues. The CDR3 DNA reads as TGTGCCAGCAGCTTAGCAATCCATCGGAGCGAGCAGTACTTC. It encodes CASSLAIHRSEQYF.

The gene calls are TRBV7-2 and TRBJ1-1, with 7 bases matching TRBD1. CDR1 is SGHTA, CDR2 FQGNSA, per germline. Unmatched junction bases numbered 9, after V lost 5 bases and J lost 6 bases. The CDR3 loop spans 14 amino acids. The CDR3 protein is CASSTLGQWAEAFF. Here the CDR3 DNA reads TGTGCCAGCAGCACCCTGGGACAGTGGGCTGAAGCTTTCTTT.

The V gene is TRBV18, the J gene TRBJ2-4; TRBD2 aligns across 7 bases. The CDR3 is made up of 14 amino acids. The V segment lost 3 bases and the J segment 6 bases; nucleotides outside the gene matches: 5. CDR1 and CDR2 from the germline V gene are KGHSH and LQKENI. The CDR3 DNA sequence: TGTGCCAGCTCACCCAGCAGGGAGGGAAACATTCAGTACTTC. It translates to CASSPSREGNIQYF.

The chain uses TRBV2 and TRBJ2-3, with D perhaps matching TRBD2 (6 bases). This CDR3 has 15 residues. V was shortened by 8 bases and J by 4 bases, with 19 bases between the two germline ends. CDR1 and CDR2 from the germline V gene are SNHLY and FYNNEI. The CDR3 protein is CASGGLIKPPDTQYF. The CDR3 DNA follows: TGTGCCAGCGGGGGGTTAATCAAACCCCCAGATACGCAGTATTTT.

This sequence joins TRBV6-5 and TRBJ2-1; D gene uncertain. V lost 6 bases and J lost 8, with 20 bases in between. CDR3 length: 15 amino acids. The germline V gene encodes CDR1 MNHEY and CDR2 SVGAGI. The CDR3 sequence: CASSPVLVGLDEQFF. CDR3 sequence (DNA): TGTGCCAGCAGCCCCGTGCTTGTCGGGTTGGATGAGCAGTTCTTC.